This TCR beta chain was found in a study of control samples from healthy donors and cancer patients. After removal of 3 bases from V and 2 bases from J, the junction contained 6 bases not matched to a gene. Germline CDR1 reads SGHVS; CDR2 reads FQNEAQ. The CDR3 has 16 amino acids. The assay was immunoSEQ multiplex PCR, and TCRdb's table has in-frame clones only and misses some. The repertoire includes roughly 59,000 clones, 80% to 95% of them detected once, and around 1.7% sits in the top ten. This receptor was taken from a man aged 40-50 years with colorectal cancer. This rearrangement joins TRBV7-8 to TRBJ2-5; the match to TRBD1 covers 10 bases. The sample was PBMCs. CDR3 residues: CASSFLRTGGQETQYF. For the CDR3, the DNA is TGTGCCAGCAGCTTCCTCAGGACAGGGGGACAAGAGACCCAGTACTTC.